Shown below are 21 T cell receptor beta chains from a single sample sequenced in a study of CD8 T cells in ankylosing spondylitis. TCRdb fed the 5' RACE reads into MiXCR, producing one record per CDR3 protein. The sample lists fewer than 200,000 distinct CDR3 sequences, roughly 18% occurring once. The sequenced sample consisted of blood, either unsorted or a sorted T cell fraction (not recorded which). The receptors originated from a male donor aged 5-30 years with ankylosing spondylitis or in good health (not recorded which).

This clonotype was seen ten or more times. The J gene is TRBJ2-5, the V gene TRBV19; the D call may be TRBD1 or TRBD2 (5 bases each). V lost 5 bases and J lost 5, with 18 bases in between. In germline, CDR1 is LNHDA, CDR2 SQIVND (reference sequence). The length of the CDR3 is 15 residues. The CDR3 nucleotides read TGTGCCAGTAGTCGCCTGGGGGACCGGTCCGAGACCCAGTACTTC. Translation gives CASSRLGDRSETQYF.

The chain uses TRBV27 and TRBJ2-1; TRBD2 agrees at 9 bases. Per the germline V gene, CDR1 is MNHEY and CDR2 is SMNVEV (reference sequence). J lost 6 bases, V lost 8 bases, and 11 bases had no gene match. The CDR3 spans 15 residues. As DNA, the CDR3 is TGTGCCAGCTCCCGCGGGAGGGCCTGGGTCAATGAGCAGTTCTTC. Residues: CASSRGRAWVNEQFF.

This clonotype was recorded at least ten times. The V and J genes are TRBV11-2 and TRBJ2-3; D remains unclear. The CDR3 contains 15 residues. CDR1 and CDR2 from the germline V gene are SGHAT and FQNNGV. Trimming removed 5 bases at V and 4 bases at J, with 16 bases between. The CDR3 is CASSGITLAADTQYF. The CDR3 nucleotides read TGTGCCAGCAGCGGGATTACGCTGGCGGCAGATACGCAGTATTTT.

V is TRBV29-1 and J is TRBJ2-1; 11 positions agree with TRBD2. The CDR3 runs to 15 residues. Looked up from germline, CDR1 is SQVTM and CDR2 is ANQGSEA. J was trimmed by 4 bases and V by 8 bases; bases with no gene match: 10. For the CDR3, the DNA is TGCAGCTCCCATAGCGGGAGGGCCAGTTACAATGAGCAGTTCTTC. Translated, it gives CSSHSGRASYNEQFF.

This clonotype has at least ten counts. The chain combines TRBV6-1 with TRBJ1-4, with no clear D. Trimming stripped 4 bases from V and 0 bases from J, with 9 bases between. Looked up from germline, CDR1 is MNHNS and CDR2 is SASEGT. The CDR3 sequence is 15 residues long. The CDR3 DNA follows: TGTGCCAGCAGTGTGGAGGGAGCAACTAATGAAAAACTGTTTTTT. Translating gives CASSVEGATNEKLFF.

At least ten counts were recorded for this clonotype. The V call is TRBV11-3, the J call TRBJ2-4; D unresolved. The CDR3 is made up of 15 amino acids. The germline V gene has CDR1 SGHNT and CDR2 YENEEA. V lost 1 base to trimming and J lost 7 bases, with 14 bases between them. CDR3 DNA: TGTGCCAGCAGCTTAGTGTCCGTCGAGCAGAACATTCAGTACTTC. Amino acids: CASSLVSVEQNIQYF.

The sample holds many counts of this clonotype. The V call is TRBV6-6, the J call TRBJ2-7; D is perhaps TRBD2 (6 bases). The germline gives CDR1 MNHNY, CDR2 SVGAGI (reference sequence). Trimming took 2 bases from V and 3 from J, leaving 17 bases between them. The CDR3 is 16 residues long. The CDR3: CASSYGTWDSNYEQYV. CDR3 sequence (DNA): TGTGCCAGCAGTTACGGGACTTGGGACTCAAACTACGAGCAGTACGTC.

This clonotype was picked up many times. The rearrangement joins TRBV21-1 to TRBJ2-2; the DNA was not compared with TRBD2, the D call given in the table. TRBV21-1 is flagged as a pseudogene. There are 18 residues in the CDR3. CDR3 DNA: TGTGCCAGCAGCAAAGGGTGGACTAGCGGATTTAAGAATGGGGAGCTGTTTTTT. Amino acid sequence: CASSKGWTSGFKNGELFF.

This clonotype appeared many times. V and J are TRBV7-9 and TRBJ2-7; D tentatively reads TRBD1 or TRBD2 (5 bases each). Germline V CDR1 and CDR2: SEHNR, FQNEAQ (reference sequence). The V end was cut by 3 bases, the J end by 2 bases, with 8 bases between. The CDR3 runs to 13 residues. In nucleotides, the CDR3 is TGTGCCAGCAGCTTGGGGACCACCTACGAGCAGTACTTC. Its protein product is CASSLGTTYEQYF.

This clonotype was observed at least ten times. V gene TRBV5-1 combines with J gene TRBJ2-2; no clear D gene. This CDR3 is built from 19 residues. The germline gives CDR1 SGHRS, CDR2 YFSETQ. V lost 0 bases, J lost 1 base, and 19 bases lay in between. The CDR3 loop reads CASSLAFARSQVNTGELFF. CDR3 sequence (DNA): TGCGCCAGCAGCTTGGCCTTCGCACGGTCGCAGGTGAACACCGGGGAGCTGTTTTTT.

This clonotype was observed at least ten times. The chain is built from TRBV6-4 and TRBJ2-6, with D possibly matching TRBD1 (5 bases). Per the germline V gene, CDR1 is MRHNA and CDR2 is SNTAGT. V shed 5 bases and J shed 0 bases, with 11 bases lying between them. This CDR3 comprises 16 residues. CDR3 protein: CASSKGADSGANVLTF. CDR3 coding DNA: TGTGCCAGCAGTAAAGGGGCCGACTCTGGGGCCAACGTCCTGACTTTC.

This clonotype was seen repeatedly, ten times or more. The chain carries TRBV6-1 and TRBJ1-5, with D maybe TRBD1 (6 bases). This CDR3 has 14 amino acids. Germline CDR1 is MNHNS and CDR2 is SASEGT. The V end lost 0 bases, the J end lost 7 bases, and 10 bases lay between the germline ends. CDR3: CASSEAGGGQPQHF. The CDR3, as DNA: TGTGCCAGCAGTGAAGCAGGGGGGGGGCAGCCCCAGCATTTT.

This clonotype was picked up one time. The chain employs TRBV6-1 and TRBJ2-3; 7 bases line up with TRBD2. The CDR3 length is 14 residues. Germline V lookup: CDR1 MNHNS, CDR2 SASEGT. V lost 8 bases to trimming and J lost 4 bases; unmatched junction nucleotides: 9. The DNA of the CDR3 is TGTGCCAGCCTGGGCGGGAGAGCCGCAGATACGCAGTATTTT. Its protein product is CASLGGRAADTQYF.

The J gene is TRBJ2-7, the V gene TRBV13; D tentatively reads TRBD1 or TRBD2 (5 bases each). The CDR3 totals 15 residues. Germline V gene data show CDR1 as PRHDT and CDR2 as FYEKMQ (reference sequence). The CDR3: CASSLGHKGRSEQYV. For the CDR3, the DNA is TGTGCCAGCAGTTTAGGTCACAAGGGGAGATCCGAGCAGTACGTC.

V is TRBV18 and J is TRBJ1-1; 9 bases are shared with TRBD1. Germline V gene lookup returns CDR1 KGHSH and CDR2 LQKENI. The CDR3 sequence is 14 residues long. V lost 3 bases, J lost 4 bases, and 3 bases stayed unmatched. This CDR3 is CASSPPGQGTEAFF. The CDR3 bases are TGTGCCAGCTCACCTCCGGGACAGGGCACTGAAGCTTTCTTT.

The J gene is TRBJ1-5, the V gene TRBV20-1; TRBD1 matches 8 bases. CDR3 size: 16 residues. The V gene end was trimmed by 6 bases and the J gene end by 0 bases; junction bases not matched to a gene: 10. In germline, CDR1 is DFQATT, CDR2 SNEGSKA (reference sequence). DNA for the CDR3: TGCAGTGCCCCGGGACAGGTTGATTATAGCAATCAGCCCCAGCATTTT. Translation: CSAPGQVDYSNQPQHF.

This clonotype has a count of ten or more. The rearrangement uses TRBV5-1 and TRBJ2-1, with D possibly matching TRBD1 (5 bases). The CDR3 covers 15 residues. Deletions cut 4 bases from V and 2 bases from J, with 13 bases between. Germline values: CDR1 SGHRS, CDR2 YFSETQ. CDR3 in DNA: TGCGCCAGCAGCGACCAGGGATCCACCTACAATGAGCAGTTCTTC. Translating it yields CASSDQGSTYNEQFF. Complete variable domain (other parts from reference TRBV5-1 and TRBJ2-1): KAGVTQTPRYLIKTRGQQVTLSCSPISGHRSVSWYQQTPGQGLQFLFEYFSETQRNKGNFPGRFSGRQFSNSRSEMNVSTLELGDSALYLCASSDQGSTYNEQFFGPGTRLTVL.

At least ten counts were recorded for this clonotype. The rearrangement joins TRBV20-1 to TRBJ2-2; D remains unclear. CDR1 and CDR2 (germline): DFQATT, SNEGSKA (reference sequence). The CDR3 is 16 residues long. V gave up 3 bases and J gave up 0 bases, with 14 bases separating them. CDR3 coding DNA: TGCAGTGCTAGTAGGCTGGGCGGCGCGAACACCGGGGAGCTGTTTTTT. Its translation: CSASRLGGANTGELFF.

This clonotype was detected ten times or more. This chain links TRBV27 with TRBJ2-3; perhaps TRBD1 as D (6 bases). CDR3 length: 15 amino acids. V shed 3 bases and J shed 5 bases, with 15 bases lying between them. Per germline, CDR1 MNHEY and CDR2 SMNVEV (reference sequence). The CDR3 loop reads CASSFRPGAVDTQYF. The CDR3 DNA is TGTGCCAGCAGTTTCCGTCCAGGGGCGGTAGATACGCAGTATTTT.

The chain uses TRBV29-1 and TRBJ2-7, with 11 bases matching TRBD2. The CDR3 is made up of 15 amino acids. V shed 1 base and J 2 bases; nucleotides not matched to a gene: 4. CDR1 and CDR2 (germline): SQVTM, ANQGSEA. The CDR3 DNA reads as TGCAGCGTTGAAGGTCTAGCGGGAGGTCCCTACGAGCAGTACTTC. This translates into CSVEGLAGGPYEQYF.

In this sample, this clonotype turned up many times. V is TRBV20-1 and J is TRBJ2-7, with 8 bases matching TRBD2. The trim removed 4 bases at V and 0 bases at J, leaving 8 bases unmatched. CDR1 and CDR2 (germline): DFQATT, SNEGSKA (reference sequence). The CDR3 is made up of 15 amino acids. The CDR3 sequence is CSATLGGRTSYEQYF. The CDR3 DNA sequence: TGCAGTGCTACCCTAGGCGGGAGGACCTCCTACGAGCAGTACTTC.